The T cell receptor (beta chain) under discussion was sequenced for a study of blood T cell repertoires in COVID-19. Turning to the study itself: Acute-phase and convalescent COVID-19 samples originated in the United States, Italy and Spain. T cells, B-cell-depleted T cells, or PBMCs provided the cDNA or gDNA that served as material.

Enrollment of patients from Seattle took place during active infection, with longitudinal follow-up. Germline CDR1 MGHRA, CDR2 YSYEKL. Trimming took 0 bases from V and 8 from J; bases not matched to a gene: 7. This CDR3 contains 15 residues. This clone occurred a few times. Repertoires were generated with immunoSEQ multiplex PCR, while TCRdb's copy carries only in-frame clones and drops some. The repertoire holds tens of thousands of clones, approximately 79% seen once, with 3% to 4.5% in the top ten. This chain joins TRBV4-1 and TRBJ1-3; the match to TRBD1 covers 7 bases. The origin of this receptor is a man between 65 and 80 years old with COVID-19, enrolled during active disease. Specimen: peripheral blood. CDR3 in amino acids: CASSQDPTGLDTIYF. The CDR3 DNA is TGCGCCAGCAGCCAAGATCCGACAGGGTTGGACACCATATATTTT.